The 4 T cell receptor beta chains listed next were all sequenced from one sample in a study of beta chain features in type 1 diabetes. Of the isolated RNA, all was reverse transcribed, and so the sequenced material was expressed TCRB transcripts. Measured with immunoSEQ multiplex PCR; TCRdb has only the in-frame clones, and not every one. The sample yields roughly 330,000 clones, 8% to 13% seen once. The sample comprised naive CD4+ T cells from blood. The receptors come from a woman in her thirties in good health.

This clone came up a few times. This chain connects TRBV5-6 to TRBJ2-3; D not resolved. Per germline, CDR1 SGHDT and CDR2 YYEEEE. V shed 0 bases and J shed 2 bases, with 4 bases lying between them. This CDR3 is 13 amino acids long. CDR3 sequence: CASSLAVTDTQYF. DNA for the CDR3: TGTGCCAGCAGCTTGGCGGTCACAGATACGCAGTATTTT. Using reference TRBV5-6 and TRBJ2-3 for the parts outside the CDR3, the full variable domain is DAGVTQSPTHLIKTRGQQVTLRCSPKSGHDTVSWYQQALGQGPQFIFQYYEEEERQRGNFPDRFSGHQFPNYSSELNVNALLLGDSALYLCASSLAVTDTQYFGPGTRLTVL.

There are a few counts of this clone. CDR3 sequence (DNA): TGTGCCAGCAGCTTAGTTGGGGGAGGAGCCGAGACCCAGTACTTC. Translation gives CASSLVGGGAETQYF. V is TRBV11-1 and J is TRBJ2-5, with a weak D call TRBD2 (6 bases). This CDR3 contains 15 residues. Germline-derived CDR1 and CDR2 are SGHAT and FQDESV (reference sequence). Trimming left V 1 base short and J 5 bases short, with 14 bases between.

CDR3: CASSPPRFSEQFF. For the CDR3, the DNA is TGTGCCAGTAGTCCCCCGAGGTTTAGTGAGCAGTTCTTC. The chain has TRBV19 and TRBJ2-1; D remains ambiguous. The germline V gene has CDR1 LNHDA and CDR2 SQIVND (reference sequence). CDR3 length: 13 amino acids. V was cut by 5 bases and J by 9 bases, with 14 bases left in between.

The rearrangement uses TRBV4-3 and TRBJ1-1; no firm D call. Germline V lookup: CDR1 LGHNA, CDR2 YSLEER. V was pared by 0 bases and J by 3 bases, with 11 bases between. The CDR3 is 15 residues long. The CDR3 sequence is CASSQEHTVDTEAFF. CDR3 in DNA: TGCGCCAGCAGCCAAGAACATACCGTGGACACTGAAGCTTTCTTT.